This T cell receptor (beta chain) was sequenced for a study of tissue T cells after allogeneic stem cell transplantation. The study's findings and limits: Anatomically similar tissues had similar TCR repertoires within each patient. Some tissue clones might be persisting host cells; their alloreactivity or antigen specificity was not determined. Only a limited share of tissue TCRs appeared in blood or spleen.

Per the germline V gene, CDR1 is NSHNY and CDR2 is SYGAGN. The CDR3 is made up of 16 amino acids. The V segment lost 4 bases and the J segment 3 bases; nucleotides outside the gene matches: 6. Worth noting for this clone: Its antigen remains unidentified. The germline and genes are mouse ones. The read halts 1 residue ahead of the CDR3 end, with the missing end drawn from the germline J gene.

Some clones are missing from TCRdb's copy, which holds only in-frame ones; the method was immunoSEQ multiplex PCR. The sample holds 8,000 to 10,000 clones, over 30% seen once. As to time point: mouse harvest day 14 after allogeneic transplant. Tail vein injection delivered 10^7 T-cell-depleted bone marrow cells and 10^6 splenic CD5+ T cells. Tissues came from B6→BALB/c major-mismatch GVHD mice at day 7 or 14. The sequenced material came from skin. The V and J genes are TRBV13-1 and TRBJ2-3; 12 bases fit TRBD2. The TCR sequence derives from a female BALB/c mouse given C57BL/6 T cells with graft-versus-host disease after an allogeneic hematopoietic cell transplant. Partial CDR3 DNA: TGTGCCAGCAGTTCGGACTGGGGGGGGGAGGCAGAAACGCTGTAT. This translates into CASSSDWGGEAETLY. The complete CDR3 sequence is CASSSDWGGEAETLYF.